This T cell receptor (beta chain) comes out of a study of T cell responses to AZD1222 COVID-19 vaccine. Study findings and constraints: Recipients of two AZD1222 doses showed rising Spike-specific TCR breadth and depth. Mostly white British, mostly female donors; authors suggested clonal diversity may be underestimated.

As regards this clone: As yet, its antigen is unknown.

The assay was immunoSEQ multiplex PCR, and TCRdb's table has in-frame clones only and misses some. The table has more than 95,000 clones, around 91% seen once. Sequenced material: peripheral blood, taken on day 0 of AZD1222 vaccination. The receptor comes from an adult in good health.

CDR3 DNA sequence: TGTGCCAGCAGTTGGTCGAGTAGGTTCAACTATGGCTACACCTTC. Protein: CASSWSSRFNYGYTF. This rearrangement joins TRBV6-5 to TRBJ1-2; D call uncertain. The germline V and J ends were trimmed by 4 bases and 2 bases, with 14 bases remaining between them. The length of the CDR3 is 15 residues. Germline V gives CDR1 MNHEY, CDR2 SVGAGI.